This T cell receptor beta chain was retrieved from a study of blood T cells in healthy people across ages. With 8 bases clipped from V and 3 bases from J, the junction kept 12 bases outside the gene matches. Looked up from germline, CDR1 is MDHEN and CDR2 is SYDVKM. The CDR3 has 16 amino acids. Sample-barcoded 5' priming and a J-beta primer mix drove a second PCR of about 7 to 12 cycles. A single record per CDR3 protein comes from TCRdb applying MiXCR to the 5' RACE reads. This table holds more than 1,400,000 distinct CDR3 sequences, around two fifths found once. This sequence was found in a young woman in good health. J is TRBJ2-7 and V is TRBV28; the match to TRBD1 covers 11 bases. The sequencing input was blood. The CDR3 sequence is CASGTPGTGGIYEQYF. As DNA, the CDR3 is TGTGCCAGCGGCACACCGGGGACAGGGGGTATCTACGAGCAGTACTTC. The whole variable domain, remainder taken from reference TRBV28 and TRBJ2-7, is DVKVTQSSRYLVKRTGEKVFLECVQDMDHENMFWYRQDPGLGLRLIYFSYDVKMKEKGDIPEGYSVSREKKERFSLILESASTNQTSMYLCASGTPGTGGIYEQYFGPGTRLTVT.